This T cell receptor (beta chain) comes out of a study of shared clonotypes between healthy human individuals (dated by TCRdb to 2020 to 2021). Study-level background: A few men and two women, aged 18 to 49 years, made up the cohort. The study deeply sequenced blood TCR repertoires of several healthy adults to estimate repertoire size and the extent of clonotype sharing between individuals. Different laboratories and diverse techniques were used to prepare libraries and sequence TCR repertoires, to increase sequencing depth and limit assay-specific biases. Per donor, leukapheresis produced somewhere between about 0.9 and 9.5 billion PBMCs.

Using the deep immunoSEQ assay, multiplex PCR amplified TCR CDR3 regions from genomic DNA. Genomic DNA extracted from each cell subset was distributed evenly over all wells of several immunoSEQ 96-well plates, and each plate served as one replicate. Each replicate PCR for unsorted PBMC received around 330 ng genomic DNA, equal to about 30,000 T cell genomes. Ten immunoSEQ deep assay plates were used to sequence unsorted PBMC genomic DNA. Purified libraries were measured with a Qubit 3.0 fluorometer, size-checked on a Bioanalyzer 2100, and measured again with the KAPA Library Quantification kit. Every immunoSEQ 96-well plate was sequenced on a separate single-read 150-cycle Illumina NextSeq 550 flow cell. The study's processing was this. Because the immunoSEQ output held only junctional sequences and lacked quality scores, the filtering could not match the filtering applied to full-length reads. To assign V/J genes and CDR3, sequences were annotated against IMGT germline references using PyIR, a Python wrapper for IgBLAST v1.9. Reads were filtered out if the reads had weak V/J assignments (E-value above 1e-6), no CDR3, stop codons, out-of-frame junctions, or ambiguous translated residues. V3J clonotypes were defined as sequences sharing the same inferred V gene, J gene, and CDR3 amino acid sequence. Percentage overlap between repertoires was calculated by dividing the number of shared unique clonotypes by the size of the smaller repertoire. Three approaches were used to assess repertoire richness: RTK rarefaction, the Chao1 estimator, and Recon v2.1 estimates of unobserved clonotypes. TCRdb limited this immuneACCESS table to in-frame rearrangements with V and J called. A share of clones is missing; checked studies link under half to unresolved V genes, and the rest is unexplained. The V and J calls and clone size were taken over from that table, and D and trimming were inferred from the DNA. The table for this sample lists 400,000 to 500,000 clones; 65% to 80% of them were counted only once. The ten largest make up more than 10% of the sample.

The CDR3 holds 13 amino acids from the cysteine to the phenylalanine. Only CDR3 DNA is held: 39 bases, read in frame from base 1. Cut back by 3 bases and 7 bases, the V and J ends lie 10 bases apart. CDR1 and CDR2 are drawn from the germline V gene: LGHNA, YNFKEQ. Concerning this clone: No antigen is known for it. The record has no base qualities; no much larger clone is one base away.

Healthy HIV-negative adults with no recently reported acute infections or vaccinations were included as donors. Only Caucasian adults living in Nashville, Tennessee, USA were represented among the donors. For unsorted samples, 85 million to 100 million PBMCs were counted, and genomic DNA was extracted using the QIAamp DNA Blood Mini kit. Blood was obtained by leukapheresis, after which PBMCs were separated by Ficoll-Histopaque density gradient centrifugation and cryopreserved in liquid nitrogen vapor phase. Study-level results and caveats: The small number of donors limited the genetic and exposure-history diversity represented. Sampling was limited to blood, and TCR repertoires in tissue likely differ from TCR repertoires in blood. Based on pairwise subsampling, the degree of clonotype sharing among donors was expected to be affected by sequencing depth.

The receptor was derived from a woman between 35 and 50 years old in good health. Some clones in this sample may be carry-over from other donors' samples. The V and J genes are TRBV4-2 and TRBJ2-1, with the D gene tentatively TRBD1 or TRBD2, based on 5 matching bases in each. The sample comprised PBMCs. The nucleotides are TGTGCCAGCAGCCACGGGACCAGGAATGAGCAGTTCTTC. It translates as CASSHGTRNEQFF.